The clone carrying this T cell receptor beta chain occurred a few times. This specimen comes from a study of regulatory T cells in long-lasting Graves disease. The time point here: newly diagnosed GD, antithyroid drugs for less than 3 months. TCR sequences were obtained from RNA taken from PBMCs. Both iRepertoire HTBI primers and Arm-PCR of CDR3 regions were used to build the TCR beta libraries. TCRdb called the multiplex PCR reads again in MiXCR, with one record for every CDR3 protein. This table holds roughly 500,000 distinct CDR3 sequences, 13% to 15% found once. These sequences were also reported in another study, on T cells in Graves' hyperthyroidism and ophthalmopathy.

The origin of this receptor is a woman in her 50s with Graves disease. The sequencing used peripheral blood mononuclear cells (PBMCs), collected at new diagnosis, from a patient treated with antithyroid drugs.

CDR3 amino acids: CASSEGVGAGELFF. CDR3 sequence (DNA): TGCGCCAGCAGTGAGGGGGTGGGTGCCGGGGAGCTGTTTTTT. This chain connects TRBV10-2 to TRBJ2-2; D is ambiguous. The length of the CDR3 is 14 residues. The germline V gene encodes CDR1 WSHSY and CDR2 SAAADI. Deletions cut 2 bases from V and 6 bases from J, with 10 bases between.